Described below is a single T cell receptor (beta chain) sequence and its context. Its specificity is not known. This sample was included in a study of shared clonotypes between healthy human individuals. The study, taken as a whole, reports: The researchers took only blood, and tissue repertoires probably look different. Memory subsets had estimated richness that was generally smaller than that of naive subsets.

Once extracted for a subset, genomic DNA was divided evenly among several immunoSEQ plates. TCRdb's table, derived via immunoSEQ multiplex PCR, lists solely in-frame clones and lacks some. The repertoire holds nearly 1,000,000 clones, 76% seen once, with roughly 1.5% in the top ten. Germline assignment: CDR1 SNHLY and CDR2 FYNNEI. The V gene end was trimmed by 7 bases and the J gene end by 8 bases; junction bases not matched to a gene: 23. The CDR3 runs to 17 residues. Negatively enriched CD4+ T cells were divided by CD45RA into naive and memory. Sequenced input: memory CD4+ T cells sorted from blood. Regarding subset: CD45RA-negative fraction. This chain links TRBV2 with TRBJ2-7; 7 bases map to TRBD1. This receptor was identified in a man aged 18 to 35 in good health. The CDR3 DNA follows: TGTGCCAGCACCAGGTCTGAAGGGGGACAGATCGGGTCCCAGCAGTACTTC. This encodes CASTRSEGGQIGSQQYF.